This T cell receptor (beta chain) derives from a study of shared clonotypes between healthy human individuals. A note on this clone: Other DNA sequences in the sample encode the same CDR3.

Germline values: CDR1 SGHRS, CDR2 YFSETQ. Trimming removed 1 base from V and 4 bases from J, with 6 bases in between. The CDR3 contains 12 residues. Using immunoSEQ multiplex PCR, the repertoire was profiled, and TCRdb retains in-frame clones only, with some absent. The table has some 2.3 million clones, approximately 93% seen once. Sample: naive CD4+ T cells from PBMCs. Subset noted: CD45RA+ positively selected. The sequence was obtained from a man aged 18-30 years in good health. Some clones in this sample may be carry-over from other donors' samples. This chain links TRBV5-1 with TRBJ2-7; the D call may be TRBD1 or TRBD2 (5 bases each). The CDR3 sequence: CASSLWGYEQYF. CDR3 DNA sequence: TGCGCCAGCAGCTTGTGGGGGTACGAGCAGTACTTC.